This TCR beta chain was sequenced in a study of T cell repertoires in cytomegalovirus infection. Study in general: Public TCR beta signatures provided an indication of both CMV infection and a matching HLA type.

Study-wide results and limits: Identification of carriers of CMV plus the relevant HLA was performed using cumulative public TCR beta family frequency. In two of eight donors, the top clonotype was HLA-C-restricted CMV-specific.

The junction had 8 bases not matched to a gene; V was cut back by 6 bases and J by 5 bases. The germline V gene encodes CDR1 MNHEY and CDR2 SMNVEV (reference sequence). The CDR3 consists of 16 residues. TCRdb re-analysed the reads in MiXCR, keeping a single row per CDR3 protein. Of approximately 140,000 distinct CDR3 sequences in the sample, under 8.5% were seen once. This clonotype was detected ten times or more. Its target is unknown. The chain uses TRBV27 and TRBJ1-5; 12 nucleotides align to TRBD1. The sample consisted of PBMCs. The clonotype originates from a human donor in good health (CMV status not recorded). Some clones in this sample may be carry-over from other donors' samples. CDR3 in DNA: TGTGCCAGCAGCTCATCCGGGACAGGGGGCGATCAGCCCCAGCATTTT. Its translation: CASSSSGTGGDQPQHF.